In its sample, the clone carrying this TCR beta chain was seen many times. Its antigen is not identified. The CDR3 spans 11 residues. With 5 bases clipped from V and 6 bases from J, the junction kept 2 bases outside the gene matches. CDR1 is DFQATT, CDR2 SNEGSKA, per germline (reference sequence). The study included ophthalmopathy patients with Clinical Activity Score at least 3, NOSPECS grade at least 4 and duration under 3 months. It was uncontrolled infection, other autoimmune disease, pregnancy or lactation that excluded patients. In making diagnoses, clinical symptoms, serum thyroxine and TRAb, thyroid ultrasound and orbital computed tomography were all used. These data originate in a study of T cells in Graves' hyperthyroidism and ophthalmopathy. Overall study results and limits: The blood repertoire included most of the expanded thyroid clonotypes above 0.001.

Regions amplified from RNA transcripts were the TCR beta CDR3 regions. During a first-round RT-PCR of the TCR CDR3, the HTBI primer set was used. TCRdb reanalysed the multiplex PCR reads using MiXCR and keeps one entry per CDR3 protein. The sample contains hundreds of thousands of distinct CDR3 sequences, about 20% of which appear only once. The receptor was derived from a man in his thirties or forties with Graves' ophthalmopathy. The sample consisted of blood. The chain links TRBV20-1 to TRBJ2-3, with 7 nucleotides matching TRBD2. CDR3: CSAQAGDTQYF. The CDR3 nucleotides are TGCAGTGCTCAAGCGGGGGATACGCAGTATTTT.